The 30 T cell receptor beta chains below were found in one sample sequenced in a study of blood T cells in healthy people across ages. A second PCR of 7 to 11 cycles used a sample-barcoded 5' primer and a J-beta primer mix. TCRdb analysed the 5' RACE reads with MiXCR anew, one entry per CDR3 protein. Altogether roughly 800,000 distinct CDR3 sequences are present, roughly 60% being singletons, with the ten largest covering 20% to 25%. Sequencing was performed on blood. The receptors shown here come from a man aged 30 to 45 in good health.

This clonotype was seen a handful of times. The gene calls are TRBV20-1 and TRBJ1-5; a weak D match, TRBD1 (6 bases). This CDR3 region has 15 residues. V dropped 3 bases and J dropped 4 bases, with 16 bases sitting between them. The germline V gene encodes CDR1 DFQATT and CDR2 SNEGSKA (reference sequence). CDR3 residues: CSARRRGAGNQPQHF. The CDR3 DNA is TGCAGTGCTAGGCGGCGGGGGGCAGGTAATCAGCCCCAGCATTTT.

In this sample, this clonotype turned up a few times. V gene TRBV5-1 combines with J gene TRBJ2-1; D unresolved. The CDR3 has 13 residues. Germline CDR1 is SGHRS and CDR2 is YFSETQ. V shed 4 bases and J shed 8 bases, with 13 bases lying between them. DNA of the CDR3: TGCGCCAGCAGCCGGCCGGATGCAGATGAGCAGTTCTTC. Translating it yields CASSRPDADEQFF. Complete variable domain (other parts from reference TRBV5-1 and TRBJ2-1): KAGVTQTPRYLIKTRGQQVTLSCSPISGHRSVSWYQQTPGQGLQFLFEYFSETQRNKGNFPGRFSGRQFSNSRSEMNVSTLELGDSALYLCASSRPDADEQFFGPGTRLTVL.

This clonotype was seen a handful of times. Compared with germline, one end of the junction differs, possibly owing to a read error. The chain carries TRBV7-2 and TRBJ2-7; D remains ambiguous. This CDR3 contains 14 residues. In germline, CDR1 is SGHTA, CDR2 FQGNSA. The CDR3 sequence: CASSVASDSYEQYF. The DNA for the CDR3 is TGTGCCAGCAGCGTAGCTTCTGACTCCTACGAGCAGTACTTC.

J is TRBJ2-1 and V is TRBV5-1; no clear D. From germline, CDR1 is SGHRS and CDR2 YFSETQ. The CDR3 consists of 15 residues. The V and J ends lost 7 bases and 4 bases respectively, with 18 bases between them. In nucleotides, the CDR3 is TGCGCCAGCTCGCCCGAACTCAACCGATACAATGAGCAGTTCTTC. Translation gives CASSPELNRYNEQFF.

V is TRBV6-5 and J is TRBJ2-5; perhaps TRBD2 as D (5 bases). The CDR3 runs to 14 residues. The germline V and J ends were trimmed by 4 bases and 11 bases, with 20 bases remaining between them. CDR1 MNHEY and CDR2 SVGAGI come from the germline V gene. As DNA, the CDR3 is TGTGCCAGCAGTTCACCCGGACTCCCCGAAGAGCAGTACTTC. It encodes CASSSPGLPEEQYF.

As concerns this clonotype: The junction does not match germline at one end; this may be a read error. The genes are TRBV6-6 and TRBJ1-2, with 9 nucleotides matching TRBD1. The CDR3 covers 17 residues. The germline V gene encodes CDR1 MNHNY and CDR2 SVGAGI (reference sequence). This chain's CDR3 is CASSYSGPGQGSYDYTF. The CDR3 coding sequence is TGTGCCAGCAGTTACTCGGGCCCAGGACAGGGGAGCTATGACTACACCTTC.

This sequence joins TRBV5-1 and TRBJ2-5, with no clear D. Between the trimmed V and J ends, which lost 1 base and 0 bases, there was a span of 7 bases. Germline-derived CDR1 and CDR2 are SGHRS and YFSETQ. CDR3 length equals 14 residues. The CDR3 protein is CASSLNRNQETQYF. CDR3 nucleotides: TGCGCCAGCAGCTTGAACAGAAACCAAGAGACCCAGTACTTC.

This clonotype was seen at least ten times. The chain links TRBV20-1 to TRBJ1-5, with D possibly matching TRBD1 (5 bases). The germline V gene has CDR1 DFQATT and CDR2 SNEGSKA (reference sequence). Trimming cost V 1 base and J 4 bases, with 17 bases left between them. CDR3 size: 16 residues. In DNA, the CDR3 is TGCAGTGCTAGAGGCCATTCTATTGGGGGAAATCAGCCCCAGCATTTT. Protein sequence: CSARGHSIGGNQPQHF.

The CDR3 DNA sequence: TGTGCCAGCAGCCAAGATGGCCTAGTAGGCACCGGGGAGCTGTTTTTT. Protein: CASSQDGLVGTGELFF. This chain joins TRBV4-2 and TRBJ2-2, with D hard to call. Germline V gives CDR1 LGHNA, CDR2 YNFKEQ. This CDR3 is built from 16 residues. V was shortened by 0 bases and J by 4 bases, with 12 bases between the two germline ends.

The chain links TRBV6-5 to TRBJ2-7; D not resolved. Germline values: CDR1 MNHEY, CDR2 SVGAGI. V was trimmed by 4 bases and J by 3 bases, leaving 16 bases between them. The CDR3 is 15 amino acids. CDR3 DNA sequence: TGTGCCAGCAGTTCCGGCGGTGGAAAGAGCTACGAGCAGTACTTC. Protein: CASSSGGGKSYEQYF.

About this clonotype itself: One base away lies a much larger clone, so this may be a sequencing read error. The chain carries TRBV6-6 and TRBJ2-5, with D tentatively TRBD1 or TRBD2 (5 bases each). The CDR3 spans 16 residues. CDR1 is MNHNY, CDR2 SVGAGI, per germline (reference sequence). The CDR3 sequence: CAGSQQAGSGQETQYF. DNA of the CDR3: TGTGCCGGCAGCCAACAGGCAGGGTCGGGGCAAGAGACCCAGTACTTC.

The chain employs TRBV20-1 and TRBJ2-4, with 10 positions matching TRBD1. The DNA end lines up better with TRBJ2-7; the J call may be wrong. The CDR3 covers 16 residues. CDR1 is DFQATT and CDR2 is SNEGSKA in the germline V gene (reference sequence). CDR3 sequence reads: CSARDGRDRGSYEQYF. The CDR3 DNA follows: TGCAGTGCTAGAGATGGCCGGGACAGGGGTAGCTACGAGCAGTACTTC.

As concerns this clonotype: One junction end does not reproduce the germline sequence, and a read error may be involved. The V and J genes are TRBV6-5 and TRBJ2-7, with a weak D call TRBD1 (5 bases). This CDR3 is built from 12 residues. Germline V gene lookup returns CDR1 MNHEY and CDR2 SVGAGI. The CDR3 region is CTSSYSGYEQYF. Written as DNA, the CDR3 is TGTACCAGCAGTTACTCAGGGTACGAGCAGTACTTC.

This clonotype occurred a few times. The gene calls are TRBV7-2 and TRBJ2-7; 7 bases agree with TRBD2. CDR1 is SGHTA, CDR2 FQGNSA, per germline. With 5 bases clipped from V and 5 bases from J, the junction kept 9 bases outside the gene matches. The CDR3 length is 14 residues. CDR3 coding DNA: TGTGCCAGCAGCCTAACCTGGGGGGGTAACGAGCAGTACTTC. Its translation is CASSLTWGGNEQYF.

This chain joins TRBV15 and TRBJ2-1, with TRBD2 matching over 11 bases. V lost 9 bases and J lost 10; bases outside the gene matches: 11. The CDR3 totals 14 residues. Germline loops: CDR1 LNHNV, CDR2 YYDKDF (reference sequence). The CDR3 spells CATALAGGHWEQFF. The DNA of the CDR3 is TGTGCCACTGCCCTAGCGGGGGGCCACTGGGAGCAGTTCTTC.

This clonotype has just one count. The genes are TRBV6-5 and TRBJ2-7; D is perhaps TRBD1 (7 bases). The CDR3 length is 16 residues. The V gene's germline CDR1 is MNHEY and CDR2 SVGAGI. V lost 6 bases and J 7 bases, leaving 25 bases between the germline ends. In DNA form, the CDR3 reads TGTGCCAGCAGATTACTTCCTTGGAGGGGGCTTGATGAGCAGTACTTC. It translates to CASRLLPWRGLDEQYF.

The chain has TRBV28 and TRBJ2-7; a weak D match, TRBD1 (6 bases). In germline, CDR1 is MDHEN, CDR2 SYDVKM. The CDR3 has 16 amino acids. The V and J ends lost 5 bases and 3 bases respectively, with 20 bases between them. CDR3 residues: CASSPQARGSLYEQYF. CDR3 DNA sequence: TGTGCCAGCAGTCCACAAGCCAGGGGTTCCCTCTACGAGCAGTACTTC.

This chain connects TRBV7-2 to TRBJ2-7; no clear D gene. The DNA end favors TRBJ2-5, so the J call may be wrong. Germline CDR1 SGHTA, CDR2 FQGNSA. CDR3 length equals 12 residues. The CDR3 loop reads CASSLKFETQYF. CDR3 DNA sequence: TGTGCCAGCAGCTTAAAATTTGAGACCCAGTACTTC.

This CDR3 reads CASSPLRDLRNEQFF. CDR3 nucleotide sequence: TGTGCCAGCTCACCTCTCAGGGACTTACGCAATGAGCAGTTCTTC. The V gene is TRBV18, the J gene TRBJ2-1; TRBD2 is a possible D gene (6 bases). The CDR3 is 15 amino acids. Trimming stripped 3 bases from V and 6 bases from J, with 15 bases between. Germline V gene data show CDR1 as KGHSH and CDR2 as LQKENI. The full variable domain, its missing parts supplied by reference TRBV18 and TRBJ2-1, is NAGVMQNPRHLVRRRGQEARLRCSPMKGHSHVYWYRQLPEEGLKFMVYLQKENIIDESGMPKERFSAEFPKEGPSILRIQQVVRGDSAAYFCASSPLRDLRNEQFFGPGTRLTVL.

V is TRBV29-1 and J is TRBJ1-2; D might be TRBD1 (6 bases). Germline loops: CDR1 SQVTM, CDR2 ANQGSEA. The V end was cut by 3 bases, the J end by 6 bases, with 11 bases between. The CDR3 runs to 12 residues. CDR3 nucleotide sequence: TGCAGCGTTGAGGGGGCGCGGAATGGCTACACCTTC. It codes for CSVEGARNGYTF.

V usage is TRBV10-1 and J usage is TRBJ2-3, with D perhaps TRBD1 (6 bases). Germline CDR1 WNHNN, CDR2 SYGVQD (reference sequence). This CDR3 is built from 18 residues. V dropped 1 base and J dropped 4 bases, with 21 bases sitting between them. CDR3 in DNA: TGCGCCAGCAGTGAGTTCCGAACGACAGGCTCCGAGGCAGATACGCAGTATTTT. Its translation: CASSEFRTTGSEADTQYF.

The sample holds one count of this clonotype. The rearrangement uses TRBV12-3 or TRBV12-4 and TRBJ2-1; 11 bases line up with TRBD2. The J segment lost 0 bases and the V segment lost 6 bases, leaving 4 bases of the junction unmatched. The CDR3 has 16 amino acids. This CDR3 reads CASRRGLADSYNEQFF. The CDR3 region has the DNA TGTGCCAGCAGAAGGGGACTAGCGGACTCCTACAATGAGCAGTTCTTC.

DNA for the CDR3: TGCAGTGCTCGGACAGATGGGGATAAAAAACTGTTTTTT. Translating gives CSARTDGDKKLFF. V and J are TRBV20-1 and TRBJ1-4, with D possibly being TRBD1 (6 bases). Looked up from germline, CDR1 is DFQATT and CDR2 is SNEGSKA (reference sequence). The CDR3 totals 13 residues. V was pared by 5 bases and J by 9 bases, with 16 bases between.

The rearrangement joins TRBV20-1 to TRBJ2-1, with 9 bases lining up with TRBD2. Germline V gene sequence: CDR1 DFQATT, CDR2 SNEGSKA (reference sequence). J gave up 9 bases and V 3 bases, and 15 bases lay outside the gene matches. The CDR3 totals 16 residues. CDR3 region: CSASRAERGALSEQFF. In DNA, the CDR3 is TGCAGTGCTAGCAGAGCTGAGCGGGGGGCCCTGAGTGAGCAGTTCTTC.

The genes are TRBV18 and TRBJ2-3; D possibly corresponds to TRBD1 (5 bases). CDR1 and CDR2 from the germline V gene are KGHSH and LQKENI. Trimming pared 3 bases from V and 2 bases from J, leaving 21 bases between. The CDR3 extends over 18 amino acids. The CDR3 sequence is CASSPASPRTINTDTQYF. CDR3 bases: TGTGCCAGCTCACCTGCATCCCCCCGGACAATTAACACAGATACGCAGTATTTT.

J is TRBJ2-7 and V is TRBV5-6, with D unresolved. The germline V gene encodes CDR1 SGHDT and CDR2 YYEEEE. The CDR3 consists of 15 residues. V was clipped by 0 bases and J by 0 bases, with 10 bases between them. The CDR3 DNA is TGTGCCAGCAGCTTGGCCGGGTCTCTCTCCTACGAGCAGTACTTC. It translates to CASSLAGSLSYEQYF.

J is TRBJ1-1 and V is TRBV5-5; D not certain. Germline CDR1 is SGHKS and CDR2 is YYEKEE (reference sequence). The CDR3 length is 13 residues. V lost 5 bases, J lost 0 bases, and 8 bases lay in between. CDR3 bases: TGTGCCAGCAGACACGTAATGAACACTGAAGCTTTCTTT. Translation gives CASRHVMNTEAFF.

The V gene is TRBV6-5, the J gene TRBJ2-4, with 9 bases lining up with TRBD2. CDR1 is MNHEY, CDR2 SVGAGI, per germline. The CDR3 sequence is 15 residues long. The junction had 16 bases not matched to a gene; V was cut back by 6 bases and J by 13 bases. The DNA of the CDR3 is TGTGCCAGCAGGGGACTTGCGGGAGGGCCCCAGGAGCAGTACTTC. The encoded protein is CASRGLAGGPQEQYF.

CDR3 loop: CASSFYRGAADTQYF. Here the CDR3 DNA reads TGTGCCAGCAGCTTTTATCGGGGTGCCGCAGATACGCAGTATTTT. The chain uses TRBV7-2 and TRBJ2-3; TRBD2 might be the D (5 bases). CDR3 length: 15 amino acids. Trimming shortened V by 3 bases and J by 4 bases, and 14 bases separated the two germline ends. In germline, CDR1 is SGHTA, CDR2 FQGNSA.

This clonotype was seen just once. At one end the junction does not follow the germline gene, possibly because of a read error. The V and J genes are TRBV29-1 and TRBJ2-7, with D maybe TRBD1 (6 bases). The germline gives CDR1 SQVTM, CDR2 ANQGSEA. CDR3 size: 13 residues. The CDR3 spells CSVPTGTSYGQYF. Written as DNA, the CDR3 is TGCAGCGTCCCGACCGGGACATCCTACGGGCAGTACTTC.